Below are 14 T cell receptor beta chains sequenced from a single sample in a study of blood T cell repertoires in COVID-19. Measured with immunoSEQ multiplex PCR; TCRdb has only the in-frame clones, and not every one. Among hundreds of thousands of clones listed, 81% were seen once. The sample was peripheral blood. All receptors come from an elderly woman with acute or convalescent COVID-19.

This chain uses TRBV30 with TRBJ2-2, with TRBD2 identical over 7 bases. There are 14 residues in the CDR3. The germline CDR1 and CDR2 sequences are GTSNPN and SVGIG (reference sequence). Trimming took 0 bases from V and 6 from J; bases not matched to a gene: 4. The CDR3 reads CAWSVAGVSGELFF. The CDR3 region has the DNA TGTGCCTGGAGTGTTGCGGGGGTGTCCGGGGAGCTGTTTTTT.

V and J are TRBV5-1 and TRBJ2-5, with D possibly TRBD2 on 5 matching bases. V lost 0 bases, J lost 5 bases, and 14 bases lay in between. This CDR3 is built from 15 residues. Germline CDR1 is SGHRS and CDR2 is YFSETQ. The CDR3: CASSLVLGSRETQYF. The CDR3 nucleotides read TGCGCCAGCAGCTTGGTTTTAGGGAGTCGGGAGACCCAGTACTTC.

This rearrangement joins TRBV9 to TRBJ2-3; 9 bases map to TRBD2. CDR1 SGDLS and CDR2 YYNGEE come from the germline V gene. After removal of 0 bases from V and 4 bases from J, the junction contained 6 bases not matched to a gene. The CDR3 has 16 amino acids. CDR3 region: CASSVGSGSGADTQYF. CDR3 DNA: TGTGCCAGCAGCGTAGGTAGCGGGAGCGGAGCAGATACGCAGTATTTT. The full variable domain, in which reference TRBV9 and TRBJ2-3 provide the parts outside the CDR3, is DSGVTQTPKHLITATGQRVTLRCSPRSGDLSVYWYQQSLDQGLQFLIQYYNGEERAKGNILERFSAQQFPDLHSELNLSSLELGDSALYFCASSVGSGSGADTQYFGPGTRLTVL.

The chain employs TRBV6-5 and TRBJ1-6; tentatively, D is TRBD1 (6 bases). Trimming removed 7 bases from V and 9 bases from J, with 16 bases in between. The length of the CDR3 is 14 residues. CDR1 and CDR2 from the germline V gene are MNHEY and SVGAGI. CDR3 residues: CASTHPGALSPLHF. The CDR3 DNA is TGTGCCAGCACCCACCCAGGGGCGCTTTCACCCCTCCACTTT.

CDR3 amino acids: CASADGQGLYGYTF. CDR3 DNA sequence: TGTGCCAGCGCCGACGGGCAGGGGCTCTATGGCTACACCTTC. V is TRBV7-6 and J is TRBJ1-2; tentatively, D is TRBD1 (6 bases). With 8 bases removed from V and 4 bases from J, the gap between germline ends came to 17 bases. CDR1 and CDR2 (germline): SGHVS, FNYEAQ. This CDR3 region has 14 residues.

This sequence joins TRBV25-1 and TRBJ1-2; 8 positions agree with TRBD1. Germline CDR1 MGHDK, CDR2 SYGVNS. This CDR3 is built from 14 residues. V dropped 4 bases and J dropped 4; count of bases not matched to a gene: 5. CDR3 bases: TGTGCCAGCAGTGGGGGACAGGAAATCTATGGCTACACCTTC. This codes for CASSGGQEIYGYTF.

The rearrangement links TRBV24-1 to TRBJ1-1; TRBD1 agrees at 10 bases. The CDR3 runs 18 residues. Germline loops: CDR1 KGHDR, CDR2 SFDVKD. The trim removed 10 bases at V and 4 bases at J, leaving 20 bases unmatched. CDR3 sequence: CATTIPIMDRGLGTEAFF. The CDR3 DNA reads TGTGCCACTACGATCCCTATAATGGACAGGGGGTTGGGCACTGAAGCTTTCTTT.

J is TRBJ2-6 and V is TRBV10-3, with D hard to call. Germline V gene data show CDR1 as ENHRY and CDR2 as SYGVKD. The CDR3 runs 15 residues. Trimming left V 2 bases short and J 0 bases short, with 5 bases between. The DNA of the CDR3 is TGTGCCATCAGTGAGAGCAACTCTGGGGCCAACGTCCTGACTTTC. This gives the protein CAISESNSGANVLTF.

This clone was counted a few times. This specimen includes other DNA sequences encoding the same CDR3. The V call is TRBV5-1, the J call TRBJ1-4, with TRBD1 as a possible D gene (6 bases). Germline CDR1 reads SGHRS; CDR2 reads YFSETQ. V lost 2 bases and J lost 3, with 8 bases in between. The CDR3 is made up of 14 amino acids. CDR3 loop: CASSLGGANEKLFF. As DNA, the CDR3 is TGCGCCAGCAGCTTAGGGGGTGCTAATGAAAAACTGTTTTTT.

The genes are TRBV5-6 and TRBJ1-6, with D tentatively TRBD1 (5 bases). This CDR3 contains 16 residues. Germline CDR1 SGHDT, CDR2 YYEEEE. Trimming shortened V by 4 bases and J by 5 bases, and 16 bases separated the two germline ends. CDR3 region: CASSPGEGHHNSPLHF. Here the CDR3 DNA reads TGTGCCAGCAGCCCCGGGGAGGGGCACCATAATTCACCCCTCCACTTT. Complete variable domain (other parts from reference TRBV5-6 and TRBJ1-6): DAGVTQSPTHLIKTRGQQVTLRCSPKSGHDTVSWYQQALGQGPQFIFQYYEEEERQRGNFPDRFSGHQFPNYSSELNVNALLLGDSALYLCASSPGEGHHNSPLHFGNGTRLTVT.

The chain is built from TRBV6-2 or TRBV6-3 and TRBJ2-1; D remains ambiguous. CDR1 is MNHEY and CDR2 is SVGEGT in the germline V gene. The CDR3 is 15 amino acids. V was clipped by 5 bases and J by 6 bases, with 17 bases between them. The CDR3 loop reads CASSTTMPGFNEQFF. CDR3 nucleotides: TGTGCCAGCAGTACTACTATGCCCGGGTTCAATGAGCAGTTCTTC.

The chain couples TRBV5-1 to TRBJ2-2; 9 bases are shared with TRBD1. Germline-derived CDR1 and CDR2 are SGHRS and YFSETQ. The CDR3 consists of 15 residues. V gave up 4 bases and J gave up 6 bases; unmatched junction bases: 7. As DNA, the CDR3 is TGCGCCAGCAGCCCACAGGGGGCGACGGCCGGGGAGCTGTTTTTT. Amino acids: CASSPQGATAGELFF.

There are a few counts of this clone. This chain links TRBV7-9 with TRBJ1-2; D is perhaps TRBD1 (6 bases). The germline V gene encodes CDR1 SEHNR and CDR2 FQNEAQ (reference sequence). This CDR3 region has 14 residues. V was clipped by 1 base and J by 3 bases, with 9 bases between them. This CDR3 reads CASSLGAGDYGYTF. CDR3 coding DNA: TGTGCCAGCAGCTTAGGAGCAGGGGACTATGGCTACACCTTC.

The J gene is TRBJ1-5, the V gene TRBV4-1; D unresolved. The CDR3 is 15 amino acids. The V and J ends lost 0 bases and 2 bases respectively, with 8 bases between them. Per germline, CDR1 MGHRA and CDR2 YSYEKL. CDR3 coding DNA: TGCGCCAGCAGCCAAGAGAGGGCCCGCAATCAGCCCCAGCATTTT. The encoded protein is CASSQERARNQPQHF.